The 12 T cell receptor beta chains listed next were all sequenced from one sample in a study of response to subunit inactivated influenza vaccine. TCRdb called the RT-PCR reads again in MiXCR, with one record for every CDR3 protein. The sample records around 580,000 distinct CDR3 sequences, about 11% being singletons. This sample comprised PBMCs from blood, obtained on the day of vaccination. These TCRs come from a man aged 50 to 59 who received an inactivated influenza vaccine.

This clonotype was seen repeatedly, ten times or more. Germline is not matched at one junction end, which may reflect a read error. The chain couples TRBV5-1 to TRBJ2-5, with D perhaps matching TRBD2 (5 bases). Germline lookup yields CDR1 SGHRS and CDR2 YFSETQ. This CDR3 spans 13 amino acids. This CDR3 reads CASSLGSQETQYF. In nucleotides, the CDR3 is TGTGCCAGCAGCCTGGGGAGCCAAGAGACCCAGTACTTC.

The table lists this clonotype with a few counts. CDR3 DNA: TGTGCCAGTAGTGAAGGGACAGGGAATTACAATGAGCAGTTCTTC. It codes for CASSEGTGNYNEQFF. The rearrangement links TRBV19 to TRBJ2-1, with 9 bases aligning to TRBD1. With V trimmed by 5 bases and J by 4 bases, 6 bases remained unmatched. Looked up from germline, CDR1 is LNHDA and CDR2 is SQIVND (reference sequence). The CDR3 length is 15 residues.

CDR3 sequence (DNA): TGTGCCAGCAGTCGCTCCCTGGGCAGCTCCTACGAGCAGTACTTC. Its protein product is CASSRSLGSSYEQYF. V is TRBV6-1 and J is TRBJ2-7, with unresolved D. Germline CDR1 reads MNHNS; CDR2 reads SASEGT. The CDR3 is made up of 15 amino acids. V lost 5 bases and J lost 0, with 14 bases in between.

This clonotype was seen a few times. The gene calls are TRBV7-9 and TRBJ2-7; possible D gene TRBD1, 6 bases. CDR3 length: 13 amino acids. Trimming removed 4 bases at V and 6 bases at J, with 13 bases between. Germline CDR1 reads SEHNR; CDR2 reads FQNEAQ (reference sequence). CDR3 nucleotides: TGTGCCAGCAGCTCACAGGCAGGGGTCGAGCAGTACTTC. Its translation: CASSSQAGVEQYF.

The sample holds a few counts of this clonotype. The genes are TRBV12-3 or TRBV12-4 and TRBJ2-3; 12 nucleotides align to TRBD2. This CDR3 has 16 residues. The junction had 3 bases not matched to a gene; V was cut back by 3 bases and J by 2 bases. The CDR3 DNA is TGTGCCAGCAGTTTTGCTAGCGGGAGGGTCACAGATACGCAGTATTTT. This encodes CASSFASGRVTDTQYF.

This clonotype has only a few counts. This chain connects TRBV9 to TRBJ2-1; TRBD2 agrees at 11 bases. With 0 bases clipped from V and 10 bases from J, the junction kept 6 bases outside the gene matches. The CDR3 is made up of 15 amino acids. Germline CDR1 SGDLS, CDR2 YYNGEE. This CDR3 reads CASSVGSGGAREQFF. The CDR3 DNA is TGTGCCAGCAGCGTAGGTAGCGGGGGGGCCCGGGAGCAGTTCTTC.

CDR3 loop: CSVGVGGNEQYF. In DNA form, the CDR3 reads TGCAGCGTTGGGGTAGGGGGTAACGAGCAGTACTTC. The J gene is TRBJ2-7, the V gene TRBV29-1, with a possible D match to TRBD1 (6 bases). The V gene lost 4 bases and the J gene lost 5 bases, with 12 bases spanning the gap. The CDR3 loop spans 12 amino acids. The germline V gene encodes CDR1 SQVTM and CDR2 ANQGSEA.

This clonotype was counted only a few times. This chain connects TRBV5-1 to TRBJ2-2; 7 positions agree with TRBD1. This CDR3 is built from 16 residues. V dropped 5 bases and J dropped 2; count of bases not matched to a gene: 9. Germline V lookup: CDR1 SGHRS, CDR2 YFSETQ. The CDR3 sequence is CASRAGTEINTGELFF. The CDR3 nucleotides are TGCGCCAGCAGGGCCGGGACAGAGATCAACACCGGGGAGCTGTTTTTT.

In this sample, this clonotype turned up many times. This chain links TRBV4-3 with TRBJ2-2; possibly TRBD2 for D (6 bases). V lost 4 bases to trimming and J lost 1 base, with 22 bases between them. The CDR3 has 19 residues. Looked up from germline, CDR1 is LGHNA and CDR2 is YSLEER. The CDR3 DNA sequence: TGCGCCAGCAGCCCCGGAGGGTTGGTCCTCAGGAGGAACACCGGGGAGCTGTTTTTT. Its translation is CASSPGGLVLRRNTGELFF.

The chain joins TRBV27 to TRBJ1-1; weak D call: TRBD1 (5 bases). The CDR3 is made up of 14 amino acids. Germline CDR1 reads MNHEY; CDR2 reads SMNVEV (reference sequence). Trimming left V 8 bases short and J 1 base short, with 14 bases between. The CDR3 DNA is TGTGCCAGCCACTTCGGGGGTCGGAACACTGAAGCTTTCTTT. This codes for CASHFGGRNTEAFF.

By share of the sample, this clonotype is medium-sized. CDR3 DNA sequence: TGTGCCAGCAGCGTAGGTCAGGGTTTCAATCAGCCCCAGCATTTT. It codes for CASSVGQGFNQPQHF. V gene TRBV9 combines with J gene TRBJ1-5, with a tentative D call TRBD1 (5 bases). The germline V gene has CDR1 SGDLS and CDR2 YYNGEE. The V end was cut by 0 bases, the J end by 3 bases, with 10 bases between. The CDR3 extends over 15 amino acids.

There are many counts of this clonotype. V gene TRBV7-9 combines with J gene TRBJ2-3; D call uncertain. Germline V CDR1 and CDR2: SEHNR, FQNEAQ (reference sequence). V shed 4 bases and J shed 4 bases, with 9 bases lying between them. This CDR3 contains 13 residues. The CDR3 bases are TGTGCCAGCAGCTCCCCAAATTCAGATACGCAGTATTTT. As protein: CASSSPNSDTQYF.